This entry features one T cell receptor beta chain sequence. No cognate antigen has been identified for it. Qualities for individual bases were not recorded, and no much larger clone is one base off. Genomic DNA was extracted from sorted cells for sequencing of the TCRbeta CDR3 region. TCRbeta CDR3 regions were sequenced using the immunoSEQ Assay. This is the immuneACCESS table as TCRdb keeps it, with only in-frame sequences that have V and J called. A part of the clones is gone; compared with another copy, unresolved V genes explain less than half, and the rest is unexplained. Counted in this sample were around 97,000 clones; less than 85% of them appeared once. The ten top clones hold roughly 5.4% of the sample. The cysteine opens and the phenylalanine closes a CDR3 of 15 amino acids. Just the 45-base CDR3 DNA is kept, in frame starting at base 1. The germline V gene yields SNHLY for CDR1 and FYNNEI for CDR2. For this chain, trimming is 5 bases at the V end and 12 bases at the J end, and the number of junction bases without a gene match is 11.

Patients with a history of autoimmune disease or receiving systemic immunosuppression were excluded from the trial. Peripheral blood for TCR sequencing was collected from all dose cohorts at baseline, on cycle 4 day 1, and on cycle 7 day 1. The samples were drawn from a first-in-human, open-label, multicenter phase I dose-escalation trial of ivuxolimab. Adults with locally advanced or metastatic melanoma, renal cell carcinoma, hepatocellular carcinoma or head and neck squamous cell carcinoma were enrolled in the trial. Before TCR sequencing, CD4+ T cells and CD8+ T cells were sorted from peripheral blood as separate populations. This specimen belongs to a study of OX40 agonist ivuxolimab in advanced cancers. Concerning the study at large: Ivuxolimab was a fully human IgG2 agonistic monoclonal antibody targeting the costimulatory receptor OX40 (CD134). Intravenous ivuxolimab was administered to patients every 2 weeks at six dose levels: 0.01, 0.1, 0.3, 1.5, 3 and 10 mg/kg. Among the roughly 50 dose-escalation patients, about 19 had hepatocellular carcinoma, 15 or so melanoma, 9 renal cell carcinoma and 9 head and neck cancer. In the dose-escalation cohort, 82.7% of patients were male, and the mean age was approximately 64 years, with a range of about 23 to 90. Patients were allowed to have had prior anti-PD-1, anti-PD-L1 or anti-CTLA-4 therapy, and approximately 40% of the dose-escalation patients had been treated with checkpoint inhibitors. Partial responses were achieved by three dose-escalation patients, of whom one had hepatocellular carcinoma and two had cutaneous melanoma. The purpose of peripheral TCRbeta sequencing was to test whether ivuxolimab changed TCR sequence diversity and led to clonal T-cell expansion. The paper describes the monotherapy dose-escalation part (N of about 54 patients) of the phase I trial of ivuxolimab. Paper-wide results and their limitations: The antigen specificity of the peripheral T cells that underwent clonal expansion was not determined. At doses from 0.1 to 3.0 mg/kg, clonal expansion was seen in both CD4+ and CD8+ blood T cells between baseline and week 6. After ivuxolimab, more expanded clones were found on average in CD8+ T cells than in CD4+ T cells. In the 0.1-3.0 mg/kg groups, partial responders had among the lowest normalized peripheral clonal expansion, particularly in CD8+ T cells. Low levels of normalized T-cell clonal expansion were also shown by some nonresponding patients.

The starting material was CD4+ or CD8+ T cells sorted from blood, obtained in a trial of the OX40 agonist ivuxolimab. The chain joins TRBV2 to TRBJ2-1; a stretch of 12 junction bases matches TRBD2. This receptor was obtained from an adult with an advanced solid tumor such as melanoma, head and neck, liver or kidney cancer. The CDR3 region: CASSPRLAGGLGQFF. The bases are TGTGCCAGCAGTCCCCGCCTAGCGGGGGGGCTTGGGCAGTTCTTC.